This TCR beta chain was sequenced for a study of shared clonotypes between healthy human individuals. Overall study: Samples came from a couple of female and three male donors aged 18 to 49.

As concerns this clone: Other DNA sequences in this specimen translate into the identical CDR3.

The method was immunoSEQ multiplex PCR; TCRdb's version includes in-frame clones alone and lacks a portion of them. The sample comprises millions of clones, roughly 95% of which are singletons, and around 1.1% rests with the top ten. The V end was cut by 5 bases, the J end by 6 bases, with 3 bases between. CDR1 and CDR2 (germline): SGDLS, YYNGEE. The CDR3 length is 10 residues. Terminally differentiated effector memory CD45RA+ cells were excluded by CCR7 positive selection of CD45RO-negative cells. Sequenced: naive CD8+ T cells sorted from blood. This chain uses TRBV9 with TRBJ2-1; D is uncertain. The sequence was collected from a man aged 18-30 years in good health. The CDR3 sequence is CASSGNEQFF. The DNA of the CDR3 is TGTGCCAGCAGTGGCAATGAGCAGTTCTTC.